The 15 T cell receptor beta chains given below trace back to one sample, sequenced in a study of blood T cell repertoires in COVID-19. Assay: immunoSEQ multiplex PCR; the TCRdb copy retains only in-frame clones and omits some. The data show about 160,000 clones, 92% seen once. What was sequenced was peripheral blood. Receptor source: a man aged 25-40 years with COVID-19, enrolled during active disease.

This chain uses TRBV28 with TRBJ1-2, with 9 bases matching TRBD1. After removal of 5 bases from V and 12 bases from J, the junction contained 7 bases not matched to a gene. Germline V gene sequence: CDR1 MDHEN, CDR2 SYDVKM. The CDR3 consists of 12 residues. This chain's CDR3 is CASSVHRGLHTF. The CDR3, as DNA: TGTGCCAGCAGTGTTCACAGGGGGCTCCACACCTTC.

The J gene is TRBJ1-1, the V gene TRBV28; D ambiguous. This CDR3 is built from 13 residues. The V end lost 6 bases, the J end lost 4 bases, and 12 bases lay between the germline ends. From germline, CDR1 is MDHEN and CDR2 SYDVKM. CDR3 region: CASSVVKITEAFF. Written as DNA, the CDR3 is TGTGCCAGCAGCGTAGTGAAGATCACTGAAGCTTTCTTT.

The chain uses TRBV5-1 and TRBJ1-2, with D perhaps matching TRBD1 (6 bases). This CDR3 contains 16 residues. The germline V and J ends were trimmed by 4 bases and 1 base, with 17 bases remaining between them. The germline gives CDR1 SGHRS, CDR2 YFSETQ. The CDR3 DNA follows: TGCGCCAGCAGCCCGACAGGCCCCTGGGGTAACTATGGCTACACCTTC. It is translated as CASSPTGPWGNYGYTF.

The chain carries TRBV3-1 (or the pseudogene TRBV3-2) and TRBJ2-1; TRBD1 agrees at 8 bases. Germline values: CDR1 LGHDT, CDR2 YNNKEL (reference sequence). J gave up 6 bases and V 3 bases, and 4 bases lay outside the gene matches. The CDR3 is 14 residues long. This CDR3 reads CASSHRGHPNEQFF. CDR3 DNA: TGTGCCAGCAGCCACAGGGGGCACCCCAATGAGCAGTTCTTC.

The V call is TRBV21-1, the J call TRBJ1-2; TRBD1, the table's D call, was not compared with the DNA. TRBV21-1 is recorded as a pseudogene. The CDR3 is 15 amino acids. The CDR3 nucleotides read TGTGCCAGCAGCAAAGTACACAGGGGGAGTTATGGCTACACCTTC. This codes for CASSKVHRGSYGYTF.

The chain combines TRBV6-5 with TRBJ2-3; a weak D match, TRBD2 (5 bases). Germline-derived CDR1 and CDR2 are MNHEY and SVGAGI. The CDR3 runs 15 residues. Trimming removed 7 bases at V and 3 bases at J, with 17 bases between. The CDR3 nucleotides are TGTGCCAGCAAGATGTTTGCGGGCCCGACAGATACGCAGTATTTT. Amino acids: CASKMFAGPTDTQYF.

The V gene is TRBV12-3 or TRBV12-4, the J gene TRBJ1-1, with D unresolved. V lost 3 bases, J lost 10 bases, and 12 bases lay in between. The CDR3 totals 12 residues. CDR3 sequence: CASSFGERGAFF. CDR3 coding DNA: TGTGCCAGCAGTTTTGGGGAACGGGGAGCTTTCTTT.

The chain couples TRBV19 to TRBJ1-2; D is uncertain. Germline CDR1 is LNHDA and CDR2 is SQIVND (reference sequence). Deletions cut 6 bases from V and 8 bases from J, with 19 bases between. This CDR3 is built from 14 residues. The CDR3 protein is CASSPRILQLGYTF. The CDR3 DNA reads TGTGCCAGTAGCCCCAGGATTCTACAGTTGGGCTACACCTTC.

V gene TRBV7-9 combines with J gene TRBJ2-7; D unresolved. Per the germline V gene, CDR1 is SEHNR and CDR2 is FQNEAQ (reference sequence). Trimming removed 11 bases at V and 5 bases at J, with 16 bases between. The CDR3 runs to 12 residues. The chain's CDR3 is CAEAGDLNEQYF. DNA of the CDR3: TGTGCCGAAGCCGGAGATCTGAACGAGCAGTACTTC. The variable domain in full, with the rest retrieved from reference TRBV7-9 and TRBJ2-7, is DTGVSQNPRHKITKRGQNVTFRCDPISEHNRLYWYRQTLGQGPEFLTYFQNEAQLEKSRLLSDRFSAERPKGSFSTLEIQRTEQGDSAMYLCAEAGDLNEQYFGPGTRLTVT.

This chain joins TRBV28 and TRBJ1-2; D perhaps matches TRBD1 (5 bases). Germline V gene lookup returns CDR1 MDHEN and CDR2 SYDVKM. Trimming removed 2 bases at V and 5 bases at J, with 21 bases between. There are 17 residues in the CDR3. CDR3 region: CASSLVGGGSLSYGYTF. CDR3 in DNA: TGTGCCAGCAGTTTAGTGGGCGGGGGTTCACTATCGTATGGCTACACCTTC.

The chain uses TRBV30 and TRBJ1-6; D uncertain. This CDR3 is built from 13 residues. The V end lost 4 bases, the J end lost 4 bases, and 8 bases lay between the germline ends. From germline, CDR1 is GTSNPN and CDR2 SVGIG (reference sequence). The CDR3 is CAWKAGYNSPLHF. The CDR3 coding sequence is TGTGCCTGGAAGGCGGGGTATAATTCACCCCTCCACTTT.

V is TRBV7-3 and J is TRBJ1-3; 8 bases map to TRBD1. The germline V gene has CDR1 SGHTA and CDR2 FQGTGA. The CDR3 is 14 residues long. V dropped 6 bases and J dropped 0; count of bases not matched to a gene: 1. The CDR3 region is CASRDRASGNTIYF. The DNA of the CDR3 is TGTGCCAGCAGGGACAGGGCCTCTGGAAACACCATATATTTT.

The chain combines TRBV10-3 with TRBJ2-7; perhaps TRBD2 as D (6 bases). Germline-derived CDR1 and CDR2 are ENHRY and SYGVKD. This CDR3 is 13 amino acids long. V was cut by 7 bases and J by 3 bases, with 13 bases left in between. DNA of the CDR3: TGTGCCATCACCGGGGGAGTCGGCTACGAGCAGTACTTC. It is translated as CAITGGVGYEQYF.

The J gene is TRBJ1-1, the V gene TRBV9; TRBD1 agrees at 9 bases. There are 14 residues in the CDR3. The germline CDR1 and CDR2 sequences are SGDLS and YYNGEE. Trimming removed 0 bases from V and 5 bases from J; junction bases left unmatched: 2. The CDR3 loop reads CASSVDRGRTEAFF. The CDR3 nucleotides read TGTGCCAGCAGCGTAGACAGGGGGCGGACTGAAGCTTTCTTT.

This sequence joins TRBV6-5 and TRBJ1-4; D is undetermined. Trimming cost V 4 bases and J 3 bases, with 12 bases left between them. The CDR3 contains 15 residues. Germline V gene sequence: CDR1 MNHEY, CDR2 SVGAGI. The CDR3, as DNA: TGTGCCAGCAGTTCCGGACGGGGAGCTAATGAAAAACTGTTTTTT. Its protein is CASSSGRGANEKLFF.